Below are 6 T cell receptor beta chains sequenced from a single sample in a study of blood T cells in healthy people across ages. PCR was performed a second time for about 7 to 11 cycles using a sample-barcoded 5' primer and a J-beta primer mix. One entry per CDR3 protein, called by TCRdb with MiXCR from the 5' RACE reads. The data show about 1.4 million distinct CDR3 sequences, around 55% seen once. Sequenced material: blood. The receptor source for this set is a man between 18 and 29 years old in good health.

The J gene is TRBJ2-5, the V gene TRBV15, with D perhaps matching TRBD1 or TRBD2 (5 bases each). The CDR3 sequence is 15 residues long. Germline CDR1 is LNHNV and CDR2 is YYDKDF (reference sequence). V gave up 4 bases and J gave up 6 bases, with 18 bases separating them. This CDR3 is CATSNHRGPRQTQYF. CDR3 sequence (DNA): TGTGCCACCAGCAACCACCGGGGCCCCCGGCAGACCCAGTACTTC.

The rearrangement links TRBV20-1 to TRBJ2-7; D tentatively reads TRBD1 or TRBD2 (6 bases each). The CDR3 runs 13 residues. CDR1 DFQATT and CDR2 SNEGSKA come from the germline V gene (reference sequence). DNA for the CDR3: TGCAGCCTGGGGGGCCAACCGGCCTACGAGCAGTACTTC. This sequence encodes CSLGGQPAYEQYF.

The chain joins TRBV20-1 to TRBJ1-2; unclear D gene. The CDR3 runs to 13 residues. V was clipped by 5 bases and J by 2 bases, with 12 bases between them. CDR1 is DFQATT and CDR2 is SNEGSKA in the germline V gene (reference sequence). CDR3 nucleotide sequence: TGCAGTGCTCCGCCCTATCCGAACTATGGCTACACCTTC. Protein: CSAPPYPNYGYTF.

This clonotype appeared a few times. This sequence joins TRBV15 and TRBJ1-6; unclear D gene. From germline, CDR1 is LNHNV and CDR2 YYDKDF (reference sequence). The CDR3 totals 15 residues. Trimming removed 1 base at V and 10 bases at J, with 14 bases between. CDR3 nucleotide sequence: TGTGCCACCAGCAGAGTGCCTTCCTGGGGATCACCCCTCCACTTT. Translating it yields CATSRVPSWGSPLHF.

The rearrangement joins TRBV14 to TRBJ2-1; TRBD1 agrees at 9 bases. The germline V gene encodes CDR1 SGHDN and CDR2 FVKESK. Trimming took 1 base from V and 10 from J; bases not matched to a gene: 8. The CDR3 consists of 15 residues. CDR3 nucleotide sequence: TGTGCCAGCAGCCAAGGGGGACAGGGACTCTACGAGCAGTTCTTC. It codes for CASSQGGQGLYEQFF.

This clonotype came up a few times. The genes are TRBV6-5 and TRBJ1-1; D is possibly TRBD1 (6 bases). The germline V gene has CDR1 MNHEY and CDR2 SVGAGI. V gave up 6 bases and J gave up 3 bases, with 17 bases separating them. There are 15 residues in the CDR3. The CDR3 loop is CASSLDPQGYTEAFF. The CDR3 DNA follows: TGTGCCAGCAGCCTCGATCCCCAGGGGTACACTGAAGCTTTCTTT.